This T cell receptor (beta chain) originates from a study of early T cells in non-severe SARS-CoV-2 infection. In the study overall: Alpha and beta chains were unpaired, from unsorted whole-blood bulk RNA. Study observations and caveats: The VDJdb matching leaned toward anti-spike CD8 responses and overlooked private and CD4 specificities.

Unique molecular identifiers were attached to individual cDNA molecules. TCRdb re-derived calls from the 5' RACE reads in MiXCR, one entry per CDR3 protein. The sample carries about 92,000 distinct CDR3 sequences, approximately 14% recorded once. The table lists this clonotype with a count of one. The antigen is not known. CDR3 size: 16 residues. Germline assignment: CDR1 SNHLY and CDR2 FYNNEI. The V and J ends lost 7 bases and 2 bases, in that order; junction bases with no gene match: 7. The TCR was taken from an adult who was a healthcare worker with PCR-confirmed SARS-CoV-2 infection or an uninfected control (not recorded which). The sample consisted of whole blood. This sequence joins TRBV2 and TRBJ2-3, with 12 nucleotides matching TRBD2. The CDR3 DNA sequence: TGTGCCAGCACCGTTGGACTAGCGGGGCCCACAGATACGCAGTATTTT. It codes for CASTVGLAGPTDTQYF.